This TCR beta chain was profiled in a study of shared clonotypes between healthy human individuals. The donors were adults (healthy and HIV-negative) with no recent acute infections or vaccinations. The data were produced by immunoSEQ multiplex PCR, yet TCRdb's version contains in-frame clones alone and is incomplete. The table lists roughly 2.2 million clones, just under 95% of them singletons. The V end was cut by 7 bases, the J end by 3 bases, with 14 bases between. This CDR3 region has 14 residues. CDR1 and CDR2 from the germline V gene are SGHRS and YFSETQ. Sequenced: naive CD4+ T cells from PBMCs. Subset noted: CD45RA+ positively selected. This chain links TRBV5-1 with TRBJ2-1; tentatively, D is TRBD2 (5 bases). This receptor was taken from a man between 18 and 29 years old in good health. Some clones in this sample may be carry-over from other donors' samples. DNA of the CDR3: TGCGCCAGCGGTGAGGCGGGTGGCTACAATGAGCAGTTCTTC. Residues: CASGEAGGYNEQFF.